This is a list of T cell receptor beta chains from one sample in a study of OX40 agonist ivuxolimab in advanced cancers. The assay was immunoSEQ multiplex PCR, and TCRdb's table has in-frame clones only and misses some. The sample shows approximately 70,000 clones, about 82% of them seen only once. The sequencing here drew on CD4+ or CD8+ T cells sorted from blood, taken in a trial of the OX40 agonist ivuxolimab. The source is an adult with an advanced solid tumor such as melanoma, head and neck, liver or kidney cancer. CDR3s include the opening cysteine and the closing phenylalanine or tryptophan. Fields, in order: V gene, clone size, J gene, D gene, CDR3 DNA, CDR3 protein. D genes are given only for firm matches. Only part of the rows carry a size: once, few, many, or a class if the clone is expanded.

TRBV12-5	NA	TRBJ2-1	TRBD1	TGTGCTAGTGGTCAACCGGGACAGGGTAACTATGAGCAGTTCTTC	CASGQPGQGNYEQFF
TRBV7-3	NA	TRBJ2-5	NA	TGTGCCAGCAGCTTAAATAGAGAGACCCAGTACTTC	CASSLNRETQYF
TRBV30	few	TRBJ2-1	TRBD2	TGTGCCTGGAGTCGGAGCGGGGGGGCCCTAAATGAGCAGTTCTTC	CAWSRSGGALNEQFF
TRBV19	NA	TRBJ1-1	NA	TGTGCCAGTAGTATAGCGGGGTTTAAGAACACTGAAGCTTTCTTT	CASSIAGFKNTEAFF
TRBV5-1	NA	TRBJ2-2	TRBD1	TGCGCCAGCAGCTCCTCTAGGACAGGGGTTAACACCGGGGAGCTGTTTTTT	CASSSSRTGVNTGELFF
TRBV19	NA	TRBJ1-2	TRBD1	TGTGCCAGTTCTCGAGGACAGGGTAATGGCTACACCTTC	CASSRGQGNGYTF
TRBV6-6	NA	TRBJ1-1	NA	TGTGCCAGCAGTTACTACCGGGACCGGTACACTGAAGCTTTCTTT	CASSYYRDRYTEAFF
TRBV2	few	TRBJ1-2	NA	TGTGCCAGCAGTGATAAGGGGATCTATGGCTACACCTTC	CASSDKGIYGYTF
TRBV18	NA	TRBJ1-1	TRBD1	TGTGCCAGCTCGAACAGGGGAGGTGACACTGAAGCTTTCTTT	CASSNRGGDTEAFF
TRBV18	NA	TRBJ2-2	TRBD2	TGTGCCAGCTCACCACAAGGACTAGCGGGGGTAACCTCGAACACCGGGGAGCTGTTTTTT	CASSPQGLAGVTSNTGELFF
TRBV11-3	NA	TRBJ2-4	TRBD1	TGTGCCAGCAGCCCAGGGGGCGTCAAAAACATTCAGTACTTC	CASSPGGVKNIQYF
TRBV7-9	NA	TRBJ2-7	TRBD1	TGTGCCAGCAGCCTTGCCGGGACAGCCGGCTACGAGCAGTACTTC	CASSLAGTAGYEQYF
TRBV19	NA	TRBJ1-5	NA	TGTGCCAGTAGTATAGGGGGTCAGCCCCAGCATTTT	CASSIGGQPQHF
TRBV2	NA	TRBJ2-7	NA	TGTGCCAGCAGTCCTCAGGGGATCTACGAGCAGTACTTC	CASSPQGIYEQYF
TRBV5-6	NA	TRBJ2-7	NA	TGTGCCAGCAGCTTGGAACACCAATACGAGCAGTACTTC	CASSLEHQYEQYF
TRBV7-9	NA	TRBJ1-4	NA	TGTGCCAGCAGCACTCCTCCCGGGGGTACTAATGAAAAACTGTTTTTT	CASSTPPGGTNEKLFF
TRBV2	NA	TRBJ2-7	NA	TGTGCCAGCGGAAACCCAGGGCGTTTCGACGAGCAGTACTTC	CASGNPGRFDEQYF
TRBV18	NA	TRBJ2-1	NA	TGTGCCAGCTCCAAGGGTACCTACAATGAGCAGTTCTTC	CASSKGTYNEQFF
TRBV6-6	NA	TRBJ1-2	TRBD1	TGTGCCAGCAGTTTCTCATCAGGGGGGTTCTATGGCCACACCTTC	CASSFSSGGFYGHTF
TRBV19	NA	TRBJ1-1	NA	TGTGCCAGTAGTCCGGACGTTAGGGTTTGGGTCCCTGAAGCTTTCTTT	CASSPDVRVWVPEAFF
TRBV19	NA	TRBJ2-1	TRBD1	TGTGCCAGTGGGCCAGGGGGTAGGAATGAGCAGTTCTTC	CASGPGGRNEQFF
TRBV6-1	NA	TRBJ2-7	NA	TGTGCCAGCAGTGAAGAGGACAGATCCTACTACGAGCAGTACTTC	CASSEEDRSYYEQYF
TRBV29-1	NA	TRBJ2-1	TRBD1	TGCAGCGTTGACAGGGGGCAGAATGAGCAGTTCTTC	CSVDRGQNEQFF
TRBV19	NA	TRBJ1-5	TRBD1	TGTGCCAGTAGTATAGGTATAGGACAGGGTGGTCAGCCCCAGCATTTT	CASSIGIGQGGQPQHF
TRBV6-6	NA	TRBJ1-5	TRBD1	TGTGCCAGCAGGGGACAGAGAAATAGCAATCAGCCCCAGCATTTT	CASRGQRNSNQPQHF
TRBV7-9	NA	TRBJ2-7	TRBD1	TGTGCCAGCAGCTGGGACAGGGGAGCCTACGAGCAGTACTTC	CASSWDRGAYEQYF
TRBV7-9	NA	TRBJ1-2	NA	TGTGCCAGCAGCTTAGGGACGTCTGGCTACACCTTC	CASSLGTSGYTF
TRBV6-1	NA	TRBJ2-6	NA	TGTGCCAGCAGTGAAAACAGGATCTCTGGGGCCAACGTCCTGACTTTC	CASSENRISGANVLTF